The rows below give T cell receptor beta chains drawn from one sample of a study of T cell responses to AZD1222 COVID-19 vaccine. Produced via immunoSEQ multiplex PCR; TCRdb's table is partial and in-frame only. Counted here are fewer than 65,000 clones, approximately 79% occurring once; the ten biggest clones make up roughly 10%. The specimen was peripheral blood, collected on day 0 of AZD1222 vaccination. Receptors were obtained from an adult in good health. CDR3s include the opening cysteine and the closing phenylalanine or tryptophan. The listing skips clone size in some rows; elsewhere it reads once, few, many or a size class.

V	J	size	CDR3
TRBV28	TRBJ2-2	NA	CASSLGTSEGAGELFF
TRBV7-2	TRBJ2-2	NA	CASSLAGLAGVNTGELFF
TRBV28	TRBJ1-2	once	CASRGRVVNYGYTF
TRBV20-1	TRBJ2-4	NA	CSASEGAKNIQYF
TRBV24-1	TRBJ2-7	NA	CATSDNLPGQGYEQYF
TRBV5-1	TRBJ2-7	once	CASTETGADYEQYF
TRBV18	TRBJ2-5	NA	CASSPGQGWKETQYF
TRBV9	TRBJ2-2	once	CASSVAAGVGELFF
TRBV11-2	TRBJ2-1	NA	CASSLGALAGGYNEQFF
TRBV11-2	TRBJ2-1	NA	CASSFWTLNNEQFF
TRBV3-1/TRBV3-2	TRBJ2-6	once	CASSQVGLPLSGANVLTF
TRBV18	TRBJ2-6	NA	CASSRPEVRVSGANVLTF
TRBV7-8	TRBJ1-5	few	CASSRSVASNQPQHF
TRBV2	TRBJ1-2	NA	CASTPGVGQGKNYGYTF
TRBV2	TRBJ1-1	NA	CASSEARKNTEAFF
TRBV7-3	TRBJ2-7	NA	CASSSRGGNYEQYF
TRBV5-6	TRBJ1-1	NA	CASSEDRGWTEAFF
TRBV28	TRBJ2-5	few	CASSLTQETQYF
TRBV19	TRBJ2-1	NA	CASSGTSEVYNEQFF
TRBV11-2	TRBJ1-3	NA	CASSSHRGPGNTIYF
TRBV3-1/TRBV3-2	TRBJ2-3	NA	CASSHRGDTQYF
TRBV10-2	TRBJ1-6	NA	CASSATDNSPLHF
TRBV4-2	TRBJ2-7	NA	CASSQPGDRAYEQYF
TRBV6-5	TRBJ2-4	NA	CASGGARAKNIQYF
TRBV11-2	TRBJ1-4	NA	CASSFRGRGEKLFF
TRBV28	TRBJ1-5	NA	CASSLTGGNQPQHF
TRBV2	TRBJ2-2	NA	CASRASLNTGELFF
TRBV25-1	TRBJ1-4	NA	CASSEWATRLNEKLFF
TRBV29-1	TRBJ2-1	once	CSVEDRDSRSYNEQFF
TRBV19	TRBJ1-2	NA	CASSIDFGDYGYTF
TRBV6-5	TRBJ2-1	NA	CASSYSGVTSEQFF
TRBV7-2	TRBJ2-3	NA	CASSLVTLAGGGTDTQYF
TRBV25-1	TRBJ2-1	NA	CASSESGSSYNEQFF
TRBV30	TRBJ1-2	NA	CAWSEGQGNYGYTF
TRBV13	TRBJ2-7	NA	CASSLGSQVSYEQYF
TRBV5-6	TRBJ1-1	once	CASSFGRGITEAFF
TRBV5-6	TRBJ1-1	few	CASSLGGFGVTEAFF
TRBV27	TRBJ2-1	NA	CASSPTPSGRYNEQFF
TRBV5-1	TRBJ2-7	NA	CASSLVSGRHEQYF
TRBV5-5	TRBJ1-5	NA	CASTLISGANQPQHF
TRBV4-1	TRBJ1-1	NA	CASSQDPAGGFAEAFF
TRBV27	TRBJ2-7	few	CASSPTSVPYEQYF
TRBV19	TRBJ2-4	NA	CASRESGRRGVAKNIQYF
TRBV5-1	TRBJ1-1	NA	CASSLVVGQSEAFF
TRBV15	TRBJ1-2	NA	CATSRGIRRGSDGYTF
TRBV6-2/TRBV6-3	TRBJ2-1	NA	CASSGLADNEQFF
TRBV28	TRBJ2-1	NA	CASSLWTSGYNEQFF
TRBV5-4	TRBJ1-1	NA	CASSLAGTGPEAFF
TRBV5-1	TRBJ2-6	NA	CASGGDGANVLTF
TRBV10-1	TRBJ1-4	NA	CASSVTRDRGIVTNEKLFF
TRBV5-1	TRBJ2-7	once	CASSPEQGASEQYF
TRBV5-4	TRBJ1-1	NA	CASSLGDTEAFF
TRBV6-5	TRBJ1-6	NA	CASSVDSYNSPLHF
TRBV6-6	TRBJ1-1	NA	CASSYPDRGNTEAFF